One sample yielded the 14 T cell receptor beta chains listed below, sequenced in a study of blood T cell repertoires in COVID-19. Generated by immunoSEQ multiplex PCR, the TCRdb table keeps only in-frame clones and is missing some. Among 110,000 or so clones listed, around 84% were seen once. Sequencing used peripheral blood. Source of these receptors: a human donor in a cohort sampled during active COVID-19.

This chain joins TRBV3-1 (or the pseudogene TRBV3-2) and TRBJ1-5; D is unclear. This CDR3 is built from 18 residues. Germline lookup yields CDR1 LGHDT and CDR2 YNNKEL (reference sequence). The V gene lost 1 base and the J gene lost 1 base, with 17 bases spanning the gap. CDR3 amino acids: CASSQAPGQVVSNQPQHF. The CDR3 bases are TGTGCCAGCAGCCAAGCTCCCGGTCAGGTAGTAAGCAATCAGCCCCAGCATTTT.

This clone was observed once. This chain's CDR3 is CASRRTGANYGYTF. CDR3 DNA sequence: TGTGCCTCCAGGAGGACAGGAGCTAACTATGGCTACACCTTC. The gene calls are TRBV7-9 and TRBJ1-2; 7 bases match TRBD1. Losses at the gene ends were 11 bases for V and 0 bases for J; bases not matched to a gene: 9. The V gene's germline CDR1 is SEHNR and CDR2 FQNEAQ (reference sequence). The CDR3 consists of 14 residues. Combining the CDR3 with reference TRBV7-9 and TRBJ1-2 gives the whole variable domain DTGVSQNPRHKITKRGQNVTFRCDPISEHNRLYWYRQTLGQGPEFLTYFQNEAQLEKSRLLSDRFSAERPKGSFSTLEIQRTEQGDSAMYLCASRRTGANYGYTFGSGTRLTVV.

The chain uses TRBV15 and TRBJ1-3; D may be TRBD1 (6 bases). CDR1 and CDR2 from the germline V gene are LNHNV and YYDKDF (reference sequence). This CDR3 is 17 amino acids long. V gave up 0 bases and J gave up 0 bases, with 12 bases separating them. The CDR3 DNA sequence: TGTGCCACCAGCAGAGATGCAGGGGCTGGCTCTGGAAACACCATATATTTT. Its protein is CATSRDAGAGSGNTIYF.

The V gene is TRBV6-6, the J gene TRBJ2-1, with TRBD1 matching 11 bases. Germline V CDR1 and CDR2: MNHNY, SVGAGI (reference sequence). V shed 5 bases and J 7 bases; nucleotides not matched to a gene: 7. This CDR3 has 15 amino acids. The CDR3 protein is CASSTPDRGPNEQFF. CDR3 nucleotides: TGTGCCAGCAGTACACCGGACAGGGGGCCAAATGAGCAGTTCTTC.

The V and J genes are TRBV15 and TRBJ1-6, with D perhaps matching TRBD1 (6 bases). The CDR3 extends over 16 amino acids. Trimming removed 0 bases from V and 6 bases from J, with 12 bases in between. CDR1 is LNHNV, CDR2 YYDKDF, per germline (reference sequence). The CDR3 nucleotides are TGTGCCACCAGCAGAGAAGGGACACAAAGTAATTCACCCCTCCACTTT. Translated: CATSREGTQSNSPLHF.

CDR3 loop: CASSQEGQGGVKLFF. As DNA, the CDR3 is TGTGCCAGCAGCCAAGAGGGACAGGGAGGGGTAAAACTGTTTTTT. V gene TRBV14 combines with J gene TRBJ1-4, with TRBD1 identical over 9 bases. Unmatched junction bases numbered 6, after V lost 0 bases and J lost 10 bases. The CDR3 contains 15 residues. Germline lookup yields CDR1 SGHDN and CDR2 FVKESK.

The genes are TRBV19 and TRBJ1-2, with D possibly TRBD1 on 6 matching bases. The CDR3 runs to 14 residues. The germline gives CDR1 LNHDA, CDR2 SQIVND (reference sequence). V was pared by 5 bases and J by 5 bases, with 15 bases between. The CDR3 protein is CASSSPDRRYGYTF. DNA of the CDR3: TGTGCCAGTAGTTCGCCGGACAGACGTTATGGCTACACCTTC.

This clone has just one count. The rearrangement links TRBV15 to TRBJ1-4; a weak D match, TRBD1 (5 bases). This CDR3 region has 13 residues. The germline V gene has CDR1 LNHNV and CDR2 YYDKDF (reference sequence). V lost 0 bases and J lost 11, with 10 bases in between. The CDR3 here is CATSRDLDMKLFF. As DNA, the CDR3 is TGTGCCACCAGCAGAGATTTGGACATGAAACTGTTTTTT.

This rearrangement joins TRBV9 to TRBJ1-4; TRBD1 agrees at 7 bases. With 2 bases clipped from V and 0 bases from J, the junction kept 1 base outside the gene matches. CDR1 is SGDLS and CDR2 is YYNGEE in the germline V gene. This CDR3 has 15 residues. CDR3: CASSVGTATNEKLFF. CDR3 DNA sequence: TGTGCCAGCAGCGTTGGGACAGCAACTAATGAAAAACTGTTTTTT.

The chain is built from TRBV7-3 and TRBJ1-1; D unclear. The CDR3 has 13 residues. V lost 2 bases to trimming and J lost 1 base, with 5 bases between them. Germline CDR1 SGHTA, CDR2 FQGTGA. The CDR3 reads CASSLSENTEAFF. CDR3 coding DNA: TGTGCCAGCAGCTTATCAGAGAACACTGAAGCTTTCTTT.

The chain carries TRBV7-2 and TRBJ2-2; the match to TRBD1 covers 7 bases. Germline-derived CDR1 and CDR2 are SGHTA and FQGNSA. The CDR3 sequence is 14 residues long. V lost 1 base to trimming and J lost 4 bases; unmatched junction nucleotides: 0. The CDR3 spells CASSLDRGTGELFF. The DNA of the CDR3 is TGTGCCAGCAGCTTAGACAGGGGCACCGGGGAGCTGTTTTTT.

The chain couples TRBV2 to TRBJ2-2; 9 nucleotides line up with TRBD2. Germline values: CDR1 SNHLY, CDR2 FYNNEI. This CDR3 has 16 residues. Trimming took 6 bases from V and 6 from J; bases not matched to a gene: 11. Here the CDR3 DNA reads TGTGCCAGCAGCCGGCGGGGGGGCCAGGGGGCCGGGGAGCTGTTTTTT. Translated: CASSRRGGQGAGELFF.

The CDR3 reads CASGRQGVEEQYF. The CDR3 DNA sequence: TGTGCCAGCGGTCGCCAGGGGGTAGAAGAGCAGTACTTC. The chain couples TRBV3-1 (or the pseudogene TRBV3-2) to TRBJ2-7; 7 bases map to TRBD1. Looked up from germline, CDR1 is LGHDT and CDR2 is YNNKEL (reference sequence). V dropped 8 bases and J dropped 7; count of bases not matched to a gene: 11. This CDR3 comprises 13 residues.

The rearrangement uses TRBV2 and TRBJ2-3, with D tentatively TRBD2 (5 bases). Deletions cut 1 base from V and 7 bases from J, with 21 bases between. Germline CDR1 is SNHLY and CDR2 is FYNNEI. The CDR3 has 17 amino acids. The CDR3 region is CASSEDSTEVAGYTQYF. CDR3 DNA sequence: TGTGCCAGCAGTGAAGATAGTACGGAGGTGGCCGGGTATACGCAGTATTTT.